This T cell receptor beta chain was found in a study of early T cells in non-severe SARS-CoV-2 infection. Across the study: Chains were not paired, and sequencing was done on bulk RNA from unsorted whole blood.

Via MiXCR, TCRdb re-called the 5' RACE reads, giving one row per CDR3 protein. This sample has roughly 40,000 distinct CDR3 sequences; roughly 7.1% occur once, and the top ten carry approximately 4.5%. This clonotype was seen at least ten times. V was cut by 6 bases and J by 0 bases, with 12 bases left in between. This CDR3 spans 14 amino acids. The V call is TRBV12-3 or TRBV12-4, the J call TRBJ2-7, with D tentatively TRBD1 (6 bases). Input material: whole blood. This receptor was taken from an adult who was a healthcare worker with PCR-confirmed SARS-CoV-2 infection or an uninfected control (not recorded which). CDR3 loop: CASRLGTSSYEQYF. The CDR3 DNA follows: TGTGCCAGCAGGCTCGGGACAAGCTCCTACGAGCAGTACTTC.